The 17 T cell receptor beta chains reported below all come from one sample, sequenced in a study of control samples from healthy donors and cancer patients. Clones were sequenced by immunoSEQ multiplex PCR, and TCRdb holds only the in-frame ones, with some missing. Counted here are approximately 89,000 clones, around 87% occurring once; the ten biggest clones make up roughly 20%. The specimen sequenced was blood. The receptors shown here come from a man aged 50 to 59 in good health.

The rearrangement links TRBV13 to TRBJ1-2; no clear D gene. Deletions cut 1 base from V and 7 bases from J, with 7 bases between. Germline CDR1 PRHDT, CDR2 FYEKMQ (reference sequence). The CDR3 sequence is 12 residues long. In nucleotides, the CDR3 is TGTGCCAGCAGCTTAGTGGGGTCTGGCTACACCTTC. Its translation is CASSLVGSGYTF.

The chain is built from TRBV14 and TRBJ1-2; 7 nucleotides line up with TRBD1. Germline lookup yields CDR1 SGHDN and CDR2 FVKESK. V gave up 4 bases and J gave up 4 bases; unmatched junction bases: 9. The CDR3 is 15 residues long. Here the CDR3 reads CASSPDSRDSYGYTF. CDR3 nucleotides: TGTGCCAGCAGCCCCGACTCCCGGGACAGCTATGGCTACACCTTC. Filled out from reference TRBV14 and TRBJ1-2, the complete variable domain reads EAGVTQFPSHSVIEKGQTVTLRCDPISGHDNLYWYRRVMGKEIKFLLHFVKESKQDESGMPNNRFLAERTGGTYSTLKVQPAELEDSGVYFCASSPDSRDSYGYTFGSGTRLTVV.

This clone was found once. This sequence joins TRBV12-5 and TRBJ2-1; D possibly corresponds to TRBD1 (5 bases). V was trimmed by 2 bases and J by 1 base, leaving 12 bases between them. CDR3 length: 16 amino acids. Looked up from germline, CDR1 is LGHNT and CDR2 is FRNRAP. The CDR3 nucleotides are TGTGCTAGTGGTTTGTGGGGATCAGGGTCCTACAATGAGCAGTTCTTC. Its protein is CASGLWGSGSYNEQFF. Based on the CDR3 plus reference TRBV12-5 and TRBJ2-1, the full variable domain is DARVTQTPRHKVTEMGQEVTMRCQPILGHNTVFWYRQTMMQGLELLAYFRNRAPLDDSGMPKDRFSAEMPDATLATLKIQPSEPRDSAVYFCASGLWGSGSYNEQFFGPGTRLTVL.

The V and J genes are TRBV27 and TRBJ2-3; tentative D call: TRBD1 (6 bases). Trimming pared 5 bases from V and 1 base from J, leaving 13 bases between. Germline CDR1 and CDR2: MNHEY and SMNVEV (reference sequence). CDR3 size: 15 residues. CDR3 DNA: TGTGCCAGCAGTCCGCGATGGACAGGCACAGATACGCAGTATTTT. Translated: CASSPRWTGTDTQYF.

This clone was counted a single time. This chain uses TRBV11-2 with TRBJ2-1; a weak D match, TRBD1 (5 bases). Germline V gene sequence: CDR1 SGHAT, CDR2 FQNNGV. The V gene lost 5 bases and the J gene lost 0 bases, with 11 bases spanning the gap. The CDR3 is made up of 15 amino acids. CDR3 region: CASSLQVFSYNEQFF. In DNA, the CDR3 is TGTGCCAGCAGCCTACAGGTTTTCTCCTACAATGAGCAGTTCTTC.

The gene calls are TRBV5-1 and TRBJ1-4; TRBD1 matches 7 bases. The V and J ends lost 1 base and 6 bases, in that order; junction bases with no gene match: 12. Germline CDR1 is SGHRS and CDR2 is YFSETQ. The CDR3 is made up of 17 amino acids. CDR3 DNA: TGCGCCAGCAGCTTGCTCCCCTCGACAGGGTCTTATGAAAAACTGTTTTTT. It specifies CASSLLPSTGSYEKLFF.

CDR3 protein: CASRQGVNTEAFF. The CDR3 coding sequence is TGTGCCAGCAGACAGGGGGTGAACACTGAAGCTTTCTTT. This chain connects TRBV5-4 to TRBJ1-1, with TRBD1 matching over 8 bases. The CDR3 covers 13 residues. Germline lookup yields CDR1 SGHNT and CDR2 YYREEE (reference sequence). The J segment lost 0 bases and the V segment lost 5 bases, leaving 0 bases of the junction unmatched.

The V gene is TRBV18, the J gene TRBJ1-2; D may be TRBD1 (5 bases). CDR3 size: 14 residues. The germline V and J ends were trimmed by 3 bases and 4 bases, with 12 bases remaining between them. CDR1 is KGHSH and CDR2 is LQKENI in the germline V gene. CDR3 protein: CASSPDHGTYGYTF. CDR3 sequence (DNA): TGTGCCAGCTCACCGGATCACGGGACCTATGGCTACACCTTC.

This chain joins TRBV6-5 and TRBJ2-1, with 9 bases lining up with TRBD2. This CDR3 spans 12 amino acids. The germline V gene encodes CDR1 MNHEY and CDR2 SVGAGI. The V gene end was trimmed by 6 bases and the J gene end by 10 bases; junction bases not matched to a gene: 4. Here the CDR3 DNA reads TGTGCCAGCAGAAAAAGCGGGAGGGAGCAGTTCTTC. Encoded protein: CASRKSGREQFF.

The CDR3 loop reads CASSLGTSGRPDTQYF. CDR3 coding DNA: TGTGCCAGCAGCCTTGGGACTAGCGGGAGACCGGATACGCAGTATTTT. The chain has TRBV11-2 and TRBJ2-3, with 14 bases lining up with TRBD2. The CDR3 extends over 16 amino acids. Germline loops: CDR1 SGHAT, CDR2 FQNNGV. The ends lost 5 bases at V and 6 bases at J; junction bases unmatched: 7.

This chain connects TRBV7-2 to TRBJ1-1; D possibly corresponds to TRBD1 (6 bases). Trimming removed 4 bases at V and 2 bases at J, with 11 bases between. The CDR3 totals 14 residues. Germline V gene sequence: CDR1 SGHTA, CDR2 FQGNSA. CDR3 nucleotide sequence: TGTGCCAGCAGCTCCGACAGGATCAACACTGAAGCTTTCTTT. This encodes CASSSDRINTEAFF. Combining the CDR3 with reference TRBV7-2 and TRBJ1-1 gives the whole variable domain GAGVSQSPSNKVTEKGKDVELRCDPISGHTALYWYRQSLGQGLEFLIYFQGNSAPDKSGLPSDRFSAERTGGSVSTLTIQRTQQEDSAVYLCASSSDRINTEAFFGQGTRLTVV.

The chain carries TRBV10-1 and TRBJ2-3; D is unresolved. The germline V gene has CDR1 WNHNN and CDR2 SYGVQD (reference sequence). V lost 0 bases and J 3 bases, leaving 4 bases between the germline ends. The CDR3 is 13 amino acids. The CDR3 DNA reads TGCGCCAGCAGTGAGTCCGTAACAGATACGCAGTATTTT. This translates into CASSESVTDTQYF.

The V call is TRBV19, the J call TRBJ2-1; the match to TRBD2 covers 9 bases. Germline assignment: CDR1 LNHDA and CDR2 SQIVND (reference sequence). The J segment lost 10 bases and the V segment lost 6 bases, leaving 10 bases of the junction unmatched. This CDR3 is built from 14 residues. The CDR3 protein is CASSPIAGVGEQFF. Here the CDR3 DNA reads TGTGCCAGTAGCCCCATAGCGGGAGTCGGGGAGCAGTTCTTC.

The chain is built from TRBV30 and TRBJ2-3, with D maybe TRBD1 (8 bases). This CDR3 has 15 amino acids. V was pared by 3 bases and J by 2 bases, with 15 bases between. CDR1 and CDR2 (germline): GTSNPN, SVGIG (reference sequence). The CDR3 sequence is CAWRDTGGDTDTQYF. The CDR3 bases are TGTGCCTGGAGGGACACAGGGGGGGACACAGATACGCAGTATTTT.

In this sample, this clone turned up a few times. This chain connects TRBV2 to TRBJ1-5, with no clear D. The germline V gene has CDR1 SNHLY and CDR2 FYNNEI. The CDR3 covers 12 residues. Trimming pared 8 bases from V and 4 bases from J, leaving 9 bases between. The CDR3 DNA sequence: TGTGCCAGCCGACGGAGTAATCAGCCCCAGCATTTT. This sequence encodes CASRRSNQPQHF.

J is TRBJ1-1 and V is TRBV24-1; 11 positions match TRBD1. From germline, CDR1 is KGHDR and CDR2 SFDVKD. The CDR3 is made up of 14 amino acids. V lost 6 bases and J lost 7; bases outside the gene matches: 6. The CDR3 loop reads CATSSGQGAVEAFF. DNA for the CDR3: TGTGCCACCAGTAGCGGACAGGGGGCTGTTGAAGCTTTCTTT.

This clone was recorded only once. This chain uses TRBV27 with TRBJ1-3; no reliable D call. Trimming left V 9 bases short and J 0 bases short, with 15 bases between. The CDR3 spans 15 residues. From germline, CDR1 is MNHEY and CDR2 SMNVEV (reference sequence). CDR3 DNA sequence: TGTGCCAGGGAACCTACGGGGTTCTCTGGAAACACCATATATTTT. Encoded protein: CAREPTGFSGNTIYF.